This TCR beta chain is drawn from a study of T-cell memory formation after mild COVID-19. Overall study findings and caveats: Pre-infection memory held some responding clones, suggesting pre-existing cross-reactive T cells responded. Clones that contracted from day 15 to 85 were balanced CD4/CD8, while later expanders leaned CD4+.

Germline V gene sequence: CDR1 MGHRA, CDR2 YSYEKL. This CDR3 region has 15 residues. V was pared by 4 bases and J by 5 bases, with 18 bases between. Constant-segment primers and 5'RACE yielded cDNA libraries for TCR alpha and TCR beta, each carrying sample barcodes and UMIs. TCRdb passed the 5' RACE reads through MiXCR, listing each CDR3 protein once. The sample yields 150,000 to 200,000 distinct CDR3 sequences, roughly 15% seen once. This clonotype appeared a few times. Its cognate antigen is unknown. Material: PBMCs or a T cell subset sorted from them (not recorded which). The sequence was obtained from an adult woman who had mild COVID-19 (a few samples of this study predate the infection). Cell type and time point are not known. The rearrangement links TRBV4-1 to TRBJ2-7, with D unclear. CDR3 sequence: CASSPQRQVAHEQYF. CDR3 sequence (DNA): TGCGCCAGCAGCCCCCAGAGGCAGGTCGCACACGAGCAGTACTTC.